This T cell receptor (beta chain) derives from a study of blood T cell repertoires in COVID-19. Per the germline V gene, CDR1 is KGHSH and CDR2 is LQKENI. This CDR3 region has 14 residues. Trimming stripped 2 bases from V and 8 bases from J, with 13 bases between. The data were produced by immunoSEQ multiplex PCR, yet TCRdb's version contains in-frame clones alone and is incomplete. The table has 85,000 to 120,000 clones, around 75% seen once; the top ten hold 0.9%. The receptor was derived from a human donor with acute or convalescent COVID-19. The donor label of this sample is uncertain. The rearrangement uses TRBV18 and TRBJ2-1; D might be TRBD2 (7 bases). The sequencing sample was made of peripheral blood. The CDR3 here is CASSPRGGTHEQFF. In DNA, the CDR3 is TGTGCCAGCTCACCAAGGGGGGGGACCCATGAGCAGTTCTTC.